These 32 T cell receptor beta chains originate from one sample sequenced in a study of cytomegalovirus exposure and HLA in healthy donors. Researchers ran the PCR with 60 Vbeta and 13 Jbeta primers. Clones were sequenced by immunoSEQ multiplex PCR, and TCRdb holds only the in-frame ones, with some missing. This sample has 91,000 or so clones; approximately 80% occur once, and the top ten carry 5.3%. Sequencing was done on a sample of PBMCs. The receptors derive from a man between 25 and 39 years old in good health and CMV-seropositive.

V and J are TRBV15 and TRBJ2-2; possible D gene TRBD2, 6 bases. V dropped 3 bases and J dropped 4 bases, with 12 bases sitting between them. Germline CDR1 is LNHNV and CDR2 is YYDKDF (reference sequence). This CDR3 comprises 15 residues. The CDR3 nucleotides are TGTGCCACCAGCAGGGCTCGGACTATCACCGGGGAGCTGTTTTTT. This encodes CATSRARTITGELFF.

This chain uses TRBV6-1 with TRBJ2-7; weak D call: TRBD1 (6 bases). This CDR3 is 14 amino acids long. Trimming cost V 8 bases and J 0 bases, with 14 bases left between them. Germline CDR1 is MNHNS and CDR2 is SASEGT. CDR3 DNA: TGTGCCAGCGGGGGTATCAGGGGCTCCTACGAGCAGTACGTC. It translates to CASGGIRGSYEQYV.

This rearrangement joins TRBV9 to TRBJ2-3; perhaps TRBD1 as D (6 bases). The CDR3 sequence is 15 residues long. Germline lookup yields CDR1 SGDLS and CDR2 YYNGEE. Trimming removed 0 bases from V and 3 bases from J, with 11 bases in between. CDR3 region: CASSVVGAGTDTQYF. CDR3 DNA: TGTGCCAGCAGCGTAGTGGGGGCTGGTACAGATACGCAGTATTTT.

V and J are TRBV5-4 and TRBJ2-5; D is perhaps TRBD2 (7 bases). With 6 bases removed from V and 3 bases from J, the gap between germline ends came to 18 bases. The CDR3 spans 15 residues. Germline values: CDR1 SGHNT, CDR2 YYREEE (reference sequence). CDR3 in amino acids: CASTQGGDLEETQYF. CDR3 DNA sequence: TGTGCCAGCACTCAAGGGGGGGACTTGGAAGAGACCCAGTACTTC.

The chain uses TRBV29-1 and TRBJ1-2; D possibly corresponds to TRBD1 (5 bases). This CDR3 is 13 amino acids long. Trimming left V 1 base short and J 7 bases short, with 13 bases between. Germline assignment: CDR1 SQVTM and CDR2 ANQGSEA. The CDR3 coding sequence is TGCAGCGTTGAAGGGGTAGGGGTGGGTGGCTACACCTTC. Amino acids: CSVEGVGVGGYTF.

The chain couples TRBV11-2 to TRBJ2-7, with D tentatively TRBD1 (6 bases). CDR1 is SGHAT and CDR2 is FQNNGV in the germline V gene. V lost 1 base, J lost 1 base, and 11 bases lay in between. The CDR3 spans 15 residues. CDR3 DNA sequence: TGTGCCAGCAGCTTAGTTCAGGGGATATCCTACGAGCAGTACTTC. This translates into CASSLVQGISYEQYF.

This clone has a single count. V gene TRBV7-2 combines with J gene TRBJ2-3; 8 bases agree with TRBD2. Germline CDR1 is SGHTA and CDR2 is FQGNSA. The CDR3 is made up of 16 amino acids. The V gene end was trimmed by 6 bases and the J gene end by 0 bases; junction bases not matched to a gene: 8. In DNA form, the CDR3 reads TGTGCCAGCAGACGGGGGGGACTCCGGAGCACAGATACGCAGTATTTT. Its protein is CASRRGGLRSTDTQYF.

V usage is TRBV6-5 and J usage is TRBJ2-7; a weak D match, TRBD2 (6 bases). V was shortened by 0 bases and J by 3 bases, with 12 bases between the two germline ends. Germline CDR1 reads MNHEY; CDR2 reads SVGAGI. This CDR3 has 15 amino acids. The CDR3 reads CASSYSWGEDYEQYF. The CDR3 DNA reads TGTGCCAGCAGTTACTCGTGGGGGGAGGACTACGAGCAGTACTTC.

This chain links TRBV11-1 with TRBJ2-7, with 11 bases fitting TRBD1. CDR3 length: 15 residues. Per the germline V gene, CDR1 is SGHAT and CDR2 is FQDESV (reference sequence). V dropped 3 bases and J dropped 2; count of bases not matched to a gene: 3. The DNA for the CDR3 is TGTGCCAGCAGCTTGGGACAGGGGGTCACCTACGAGCAGTACTTC. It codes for CASSLGQGVTYEQYF.

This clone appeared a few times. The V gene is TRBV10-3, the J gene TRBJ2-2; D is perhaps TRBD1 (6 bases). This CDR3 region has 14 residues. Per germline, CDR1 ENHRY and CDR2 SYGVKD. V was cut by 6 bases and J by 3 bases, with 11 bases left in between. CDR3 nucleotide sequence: TGTGCCATCAGCGAACGGACAGACACCGGGGAGCTGTTTTTT. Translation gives CAISERTDTGELFF.

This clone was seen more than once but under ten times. Here the CDR3 reads CASSPLGAGSETQYF. The DNA of the CDR3 is TGTGCCAGCTCACCCCTTGGCGCCGGGTCAGAGACCCAGTACTTC. The chain is built from TRBV18 and TRBJ2-5; no definite D call. CDR3 length: 15 residues. Trimming left V 3 bases short and J 4 bases short, with 15 bases between. The V gene's germline CDR1 is KGHSH and CDR2 LQKENI. The full variable domain, completed using reference TRBV18 and TRBJ2-5, is NAGVMQNPRHLVRRRGQEARLRCSPMKGHSHVYWYRQLPEEGLKFMVYLQKENIIDESGMPKERFSAEFPKEGPSILRIQQVVRGDSAAYFCASSPLGAGSETQYFGPGTRLLVL.

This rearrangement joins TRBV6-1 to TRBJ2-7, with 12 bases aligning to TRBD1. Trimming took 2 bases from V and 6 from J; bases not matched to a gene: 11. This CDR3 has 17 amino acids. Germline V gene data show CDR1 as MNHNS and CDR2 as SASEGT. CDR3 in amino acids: CASSEHSTGQGAVEQYF. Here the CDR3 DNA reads TGTGCCAGCAGTGAACATTCGACGGGACAGGGGGCGGTCGAGCAGTACTTC.

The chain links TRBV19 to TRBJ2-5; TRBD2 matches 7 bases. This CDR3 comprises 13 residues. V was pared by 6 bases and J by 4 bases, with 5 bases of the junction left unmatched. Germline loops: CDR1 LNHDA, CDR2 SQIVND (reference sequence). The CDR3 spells CASRKGGRETQYF. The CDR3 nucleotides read TGTGCCAGTAGGAAGGGAGGGCGAGAGACCCAGTACTTC.

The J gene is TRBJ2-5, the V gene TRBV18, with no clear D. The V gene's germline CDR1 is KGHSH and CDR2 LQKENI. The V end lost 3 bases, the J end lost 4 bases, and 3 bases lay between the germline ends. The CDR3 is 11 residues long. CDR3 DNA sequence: TGTGCCAGCTCACCGGCAGAGACCCAGTACTTC. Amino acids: CASSPAETQYF.

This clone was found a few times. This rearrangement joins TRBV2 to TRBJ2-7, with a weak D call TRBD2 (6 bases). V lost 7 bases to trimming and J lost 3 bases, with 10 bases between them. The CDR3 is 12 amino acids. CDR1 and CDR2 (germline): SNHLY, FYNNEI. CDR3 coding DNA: TGTGCCAGCACTACGGGGGACTACGAGCAGTACGTC. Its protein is CASTTGDYEQYV.

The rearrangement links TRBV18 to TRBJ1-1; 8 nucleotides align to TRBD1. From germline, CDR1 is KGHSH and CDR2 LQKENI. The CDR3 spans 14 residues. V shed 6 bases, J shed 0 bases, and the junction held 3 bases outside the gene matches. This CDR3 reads CASSPGQVNTEAFF. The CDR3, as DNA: TGTGCCAGCTCTCCGGGACAGGTGAACACTGAAGCTTTCTTT. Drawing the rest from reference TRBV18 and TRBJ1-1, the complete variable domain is NAGVMQNPRHLVRRRGQEARLRCSPMKGHSHVYWYRQLPEEGLKFMVYLQKENIIDESGMPKERFSAEFPKEGPSILRIQQVVRGDSAAYFCASSPGQVNTEAFFGQGTRLTVV.

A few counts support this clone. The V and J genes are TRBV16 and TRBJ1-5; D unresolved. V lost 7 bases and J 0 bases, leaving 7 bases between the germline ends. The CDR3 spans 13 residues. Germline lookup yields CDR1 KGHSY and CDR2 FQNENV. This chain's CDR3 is CASTPDSNQPQHF. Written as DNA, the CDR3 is TGTGCCAGCACCCCAGATAGCAATCAGCCCCAGCATTTT.

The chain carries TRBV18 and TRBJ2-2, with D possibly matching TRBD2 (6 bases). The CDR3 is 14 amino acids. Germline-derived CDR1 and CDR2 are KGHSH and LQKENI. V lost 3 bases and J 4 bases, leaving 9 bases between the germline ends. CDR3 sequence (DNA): TGTGCCAGCTCACCGGGGCGGGGCACCGGGGAGCTGTTTTTT. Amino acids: CASSPGRGTGELFF.

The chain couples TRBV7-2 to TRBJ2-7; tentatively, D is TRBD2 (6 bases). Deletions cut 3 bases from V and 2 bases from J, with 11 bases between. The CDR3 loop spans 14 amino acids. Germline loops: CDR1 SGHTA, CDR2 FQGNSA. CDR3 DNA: TGTGCCAGCAGCTTCCGACTAGAGGCCTACGAGCAGTACTTC. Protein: CASSFRLEAYEQYF.

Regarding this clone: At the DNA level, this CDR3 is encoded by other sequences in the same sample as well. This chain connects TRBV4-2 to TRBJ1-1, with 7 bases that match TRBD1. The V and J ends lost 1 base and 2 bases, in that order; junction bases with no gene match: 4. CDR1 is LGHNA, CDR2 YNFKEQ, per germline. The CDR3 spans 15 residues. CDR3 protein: CASSQGDRENTEAFF. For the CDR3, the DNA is TGTGCCAGCAGCCAAGGAGACAGGGAAAACACTGAAGCTTTCTTT.

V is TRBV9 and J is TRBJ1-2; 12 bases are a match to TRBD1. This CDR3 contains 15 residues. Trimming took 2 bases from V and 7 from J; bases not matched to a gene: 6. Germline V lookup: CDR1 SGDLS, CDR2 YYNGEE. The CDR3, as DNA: TGTGCCAGCAGCGTTGGGACAGGGGGCGTGGGTGGCTACACCTTC. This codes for CASSVGTGGVGGYTF.

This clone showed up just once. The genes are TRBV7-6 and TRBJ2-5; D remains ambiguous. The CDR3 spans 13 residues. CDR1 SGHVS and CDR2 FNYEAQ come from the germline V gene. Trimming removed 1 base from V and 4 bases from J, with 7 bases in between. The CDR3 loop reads CASSLGQGETQYF. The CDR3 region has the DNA TGTGCCAGCAGCTTAGGACAAGGAGAGACCCAGTACTTC.

The CDR3 sequence is CATSRVTGRGSYEQYF. CDR3 bases: TGTGCCACCAGCAGGGTGACAGGTCGCGGGTCCTACGAGCAGTACTTC. V gene TRBV15 combines with J gene TRBJ2-7, with D possibly TRBD1 on 6 matching bases. The CDR3 extends over 16 amino acids. Germline V gene sequence: CDR1 LNHNV, CDR2 YYDKDF (reference sequence). The V and J ends lost 3 bases and 1 base respectively, with 16 bases between them.

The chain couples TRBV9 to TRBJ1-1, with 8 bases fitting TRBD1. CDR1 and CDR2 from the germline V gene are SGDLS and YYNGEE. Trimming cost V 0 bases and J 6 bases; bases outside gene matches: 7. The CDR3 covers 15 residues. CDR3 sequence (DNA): TGTGCCAGCAGCGTAGAGGACAGGGAAGTCGCTGAAGCTTTCTTT. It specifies CASSVEDREVAEAFF.

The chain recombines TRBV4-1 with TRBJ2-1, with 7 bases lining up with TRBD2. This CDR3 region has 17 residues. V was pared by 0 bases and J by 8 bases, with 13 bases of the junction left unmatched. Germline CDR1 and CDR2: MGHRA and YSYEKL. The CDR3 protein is CASSQDEARTSIHEQFF. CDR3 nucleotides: TGCGCCAGCAGCCAAGATGAGGCCCGGACTAGTATCCATGAGCAGTTCTTC.

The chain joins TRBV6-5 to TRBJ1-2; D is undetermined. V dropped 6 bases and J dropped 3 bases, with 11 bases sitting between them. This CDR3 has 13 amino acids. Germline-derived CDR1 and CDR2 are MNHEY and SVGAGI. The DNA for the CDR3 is TGTGCCAGCAGCAACGGAGTTTACTATGGCTACACCTTC. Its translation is CASSNGVYYGYTF.

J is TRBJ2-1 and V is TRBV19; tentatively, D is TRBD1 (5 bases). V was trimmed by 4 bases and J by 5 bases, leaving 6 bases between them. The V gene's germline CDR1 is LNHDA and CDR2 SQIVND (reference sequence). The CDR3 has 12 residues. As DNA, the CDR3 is TGTGCCAGTAGTAAACAGGACAATGAGCAGTTCTTC. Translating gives CASSKQDNEQFF.

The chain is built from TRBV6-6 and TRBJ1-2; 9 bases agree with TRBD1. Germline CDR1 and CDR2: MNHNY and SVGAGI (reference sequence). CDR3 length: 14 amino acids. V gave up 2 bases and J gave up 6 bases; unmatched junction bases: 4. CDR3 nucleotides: TGTGCCAGCAGTTACCCGGGACAGGGAGATGGCTACACCTTC. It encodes CASSYPGQGDGYTF.

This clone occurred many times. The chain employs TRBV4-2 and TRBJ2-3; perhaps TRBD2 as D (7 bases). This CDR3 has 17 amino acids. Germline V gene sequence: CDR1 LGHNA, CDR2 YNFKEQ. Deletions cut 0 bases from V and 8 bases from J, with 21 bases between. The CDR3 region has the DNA TGTGCCAGCAGCCAAGATGGGGCACTAGGGGAGGGGGTTACGCAGTATTTT. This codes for CASSQDGALGEGVTQYF.

DNA for the CDR3: TGTGCCAGCAGTAGACTAGCGGGGAGTTCGACAGATACGCAGTATTTT. Its protein product is CASSRLAGSSTDTQYF. The chain recombines TRBV27 with TRBJ2-3; 11 nucleotides match TRBD2. Germline V gives CDR1 MNHEY, CDR2 SMNVEV (reference sequence). V gave up 5 bases and J gave up 3 bases; unmatched junction bases: 7. This CDR3 is 16 amino acids long.

This chain's CDR3 is CASSWDSTTGELFF. DNA of the CDR3: TGTGCCAGCAGCTGGGACAGCACCACCGGGGAGCTGTTTTTT. The rearrangement joins TRBV7-8 to TRBJ2-2; 7 bases are a match to TRBD1. Germline-derived CDR1 and CDR2 are SGHVS and FQNEAQ. The CDR3 runs 14 residues. V shed 4 bases and J 4 bases; nucleotides not matched to a gene: 3.

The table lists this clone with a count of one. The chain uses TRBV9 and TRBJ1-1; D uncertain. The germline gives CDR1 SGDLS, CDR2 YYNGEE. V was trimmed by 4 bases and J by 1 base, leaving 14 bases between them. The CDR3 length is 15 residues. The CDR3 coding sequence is TGTGCCAGCAGCCCCCGAATCGCCAGGAACACTGAAGCTTTCTTT. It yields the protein CASSPRIARNTEAFF.